The 29 T cell receptor beta chains given below trace back to one sample, sequenced in a study of cytotoxic CD8 clonotypes in ibrutinib-treated CLL. This table comes from immunoSEQ multiplex PCR, and its TCRdb copy is limited to in-frame clones, with some not included. The sample holds around 310,000 clones, more than 65% seen once. Source: PBMCs, taken before ibrutinib treatment. The origin of the receptors is a human donor with chronic lymphocytic leukemia.

This chain uses TRBV9 with TRBJ1-1, with D perhaps matching TRBD1 (6 bases). CDR1 is SGDLS, CDR2 YYNGEE, per germline. Trimming removed 3 bases from V and 4 bases from J, with 13 bases in between. The CDR3 is 14 residues long. CDR3 sequence (DNA): TGTGCCAGCAGCGCACAGGGATCGATCACTGAAGCTTTCTTT. Amino acids: CASSAQGSITEAFF.

The chain uses TRBV6-1 and TRBJ1-2; D gene unclear. CDR3 size: 11 residues. Germline loops: CDR1 MNHNS, CDR2 SASEGT. V was shortened by 0 bases and J by 7 bases, with 3 bases between the two germline ends. The CDR3 DNA is TGTGCCAGCAGTGAAGCGTTTGGCTACACCTTC. Amino acid sequence: CASSEAFGYTF.

This clone has more than one count but fewer than ten. The germline gene is not matched at one end of the junction; a read error may be the cause. This chain uses TRBV7-8 with TRBJ2-7, with TRBD2 identical over 8 bases. The CDR3 totals 14 residues. Germline-derived CDR1 and CDR2 are SGHVS and FQNEAQ. The DNA of the CDR3 is TGTGCCAGCAGTTTAGCGGGGCAGGCCTACGAGCAGTACTTC. Its protein product is CASSLAGQAYEQYF.

This chain uses TRBV7-2 with TRBJ1-1; a weak D match, TRBD1 (5 bases). The germline V gene encodes CDR1 SGHTA and CDR2 FQGNSA. This CDR3 is 17 amino acids long. The V end lost 4 bases, the J end lost 1 base, and 19 bases lay between the germline ends. As DNA, the CDR3 is TGTGCCAGCAGCTCGCCCGGGACGCAAATGGAGAACACTGAAGCTTTCTTT. Translation: CASSSPGTQMENTEAFF.

The rearrangement uses TRBV7-6 and TRBJ1-1; tentatively, D is TRBD1 (5 bases). This CDR3 spans 18 amino acids. The V end was cut by 3 bases, the J end by 4 bases, with 24 bases between. Germline-derived CDR1 and CDR2 are SGHVS and FNYEAQ. The CDR3 sequence: CASSLSLGQGWSSTEAFF. The CDR3 DNA reads as TGTGCCAGCAGCTTGTCGTTGGGTCAGGGATGGTCTAGCACTGAAGCTTTCTTT.

The chain links TRBV29-1 to TRBJ2-7, with no clear D. Trimming removed 4 bases from V and 6 bases from J, with 7 bases in between. This CDR3 is built from 10 residues. Per the germline V gene, CDR1 is SQVTM and CDR2 is ANQGSEA. CDR3 region: CSVGSPEQYF. In nucleotides, the CDR3 is TGCAGCGTTGGCTCACCCGAGCAGTACTTC.

The chain is built from TRBV4-3 and TRBJ2-7; 9 bases are a match to TRBD2. The J segment lost 5 bases and the V segment lost 2 bases, leaving 10 bases of the junction unmatched. The CDR3 sequence is 16 residues long. The germline gives CDR1 LGHNA, CDR2 YSLEER. The CDR3 here is CASSQHDAGGLDEQYF. In DNA form, the CDR3 reads TGCGCCAGCAGCCAACATGACGCGGGAGGGCTCGACGAGCAGTACTTC.

V and J are TRBV6-6 and TRBJ2-2; D tentatively reads TRBD1 or TRBD2 (5 bases each). CDR3 size: 12 residues. Trimming shortened V by 5 bases and J by 6 bases, and 7 bases separated the two germline ends. Germline CDR1 is MNHNY and CDR2 is SVGAGI (reference sequence). This CDR3 is CASSPGPGELFF. Written as DNA, the CDR3 is TGTGCCAGCAGTCCGGGGCCCGGGGAGCTGTTTTTT.

This chain links TRBV7-9 with TRBJ2-1; D uncertain. The CDR3 totals 14 residues. Germline CDR1 SEHNR, CDR2 FQNEAQ (reference sequence). V lost 8 bases to trimming and J lost 7 bases, with 18 bases between them. This CDR3 is CASVLQRIVNEQFF. The CDR3 DNA reads as TGTGCCAGCGTTCTCCAAAGAATCGTAAATGAGCAGTTCTTC.

The chain carries TRBV11-2 and TRBJ2-1, with D tentatively TRBD2 (5 bases). The CDR3 is 14 amino acids. Trimming pared 0 bases from V and 6 bases from J, leaving 9 bases between. Germline values: CDR1 SGHAT, CDR2 FQNNGV. The CDR3 nucleotides read TGTGCCAGCAGCTTAGAGGGAGTAGGCAATGAGCAGTTCTTC. Its translation is CASSLEGVGNEQFF.

J is TRBJ1-4 and V is TRBV6-5, with D uncertain. Germline CDR1 reads MNHEY; CDR2 reads SVGAGI. Deletions cut 4 bases from V and 5 bases from J, with 11 bases between. CDR3 size: 14 residues. This CDR3 is CASSSRSPNEKLFF. The CDR3 coding sequence is TGTGCCAGCAGTTCACGGTCCCCGAATGAAAAACTGTTTTTT.

This chain connects TRBV5-4 to TRBJ2-6; D is perhaps TRBD2 (6 bases). Between the trimmed V and J ends, which lost 0 bases and 0 bases, there was a span of 10 bases. The length of the CDR3 is 17 residues. Per the germline V gene, CDR1 is SGHNT and CDR2 is YYREEE (reference sequence). In DNA form, the CDR3 reads TGTGCCAGCAGCTTGGGGCGGGGCTACTCTGGGGCCAACGTCCTGACTTTC. It codes for CASSLGRGYSGANVLTF.

The V call is TRBV19, the J call TRBJ2-1; perhaps TRBD2 as D (5 bases). Trimming removed 2 bases at V and 1 base at J, with 15 bases between. The CDR3 is 17 residues long. CDR1 and CDR2 (germline): LNHDA, SQIVND (reference sequence). CDR3 in DNA: TGTGCCAGTAGTATAACGAGCGGCACCTATTCCTACAATGAGCAGTTCTTC. This encodes CASSITSGTYSYNEQFF.

The chain recombines TRBV5-1 with TRBJ2-5; maybe TRBD1 (6 bases). CDR1 SGHRS and CDR2 YFSETQ come from the germline V gene. This CDR3 has 15 amino acids. Trimming took off 3 bases at V and 1 base at J, with 13 bases between the two ends. The DNA of the CDR3 is TGCGCCAGCAGCTCACCAACAGGGACCCAAGAGACCCAGTACTTC. Amino acid sequence: CASSSPTGTQETQYF.

The rearrangement joins TRBV30 to TRBJ1-2, with 9 nucleotides matching TRBD1. This CDR3 is 18 amino acids long. The J segment lost 7 bases and the V segment lost 5 bases, leaving 23 bases of the junction unmatched. Germline CDR1 GTSNPN, CDR2 SVGIG (reference sequence). CDR3 in amino acids: CAWDRIPGQGLYPRGYTF. CDR3 in DNA: TGTGCCTGGGACCGAATTCCGGGACAGGGATTATATCCTCGTGGCTACACCTTC.

The chain links TRBV19 to TRBJ2-1; D tentatively fits TRBD1 or TRBD2 (5 bases each). In germline, CDR1 is LNHDA, CDR2 SQIVND (reference sequence). Trimming cost V 1 base and J 12 bases, with 19 bases left between them. The CDR3 is made up of 15 amino acids. Written as DNA, the CDR3 is TGTGCCAGTAGTATAGCTACAGGACTCCCTCTGATGCAGTTCTTC. Amino acids: CASSIATGLPLMQFF.

The gene calls are TRBV4-3 and TRBJ2-3; tentatively, D is TRBD2 (6 bases). Germline loops: CDR1 LGHNA, CDR2 YSLEER. This CDR3 is 15 amino acids long. The V gene lost 1 base and the J gene lost 2 bases, with 10 bases spanning the gap. The DNA for the CDR3 is TGCGCCAGCAGCCAAGCGGGAGCTTACACAGATACGCAGTATTTT. Protein: CASSQAGAYTDTQYF.

V usage is TRBV15 and J usage is TRBJ2-1; possibly TRBD1 for D (5 bases). The CDR3 is made up of 16 amino acids. In germline, CDR1 is LNHNV, CDR2 YYDKDF (reference sequence). The V end was cut by 3 bases, the J end by 0 bases, with 12 bases between. The CDR3 DNA is TGTGCCACCAGCAGTCCGACAGCCTTCTCCTACAATGAGCAGTTCTTC. Residues: CATSSPTAFSYNEQFF.

The chain joins TRBV4-3 to TRBJ2-3, with a possible D match to TRBD2 (6 bases). The germline V gene encodes CDR1 LGHNA and CDR2 YSLEER. This CDR3 contains 15 residues. V lost 1 base and J 5 bases, leaving 13 bases between the germline ends. CDR3 in amino acids: CASSQAGASVDTQYF. The CDR3 DNA sequence: TGCGCCAGCAGCCAAGCTGGGGCTAGCGTAGATACGCAGTATTTT.

This clone appeared a few times. The CDR3 DNA follows: TGTGCCAGCAGCTTAGTGGGGGGCACTGAAGCTTTCTTT. Its translation: CASSLVGGTEAFF. V usage is TRBV11-2 and J usage is TRBJ1-1, with D possibly being TRBD1 (5 bases). Trimming took off 1 base at V and 4 bases at J, with 7 bases between the two ends. Germline values: CDR1 SGHAT, CDR2 FQNNGV. This CDR3 is 13 amino acids long. Full variable domain (remainder filled in from reference TRBV11-2 and TRBJ1-1): EAGVAQSPRYKIIEKRQSVAFWCNPISGHATLYWYQQILGQGPKLLIQFQNNGVVDDSQLPKDRFSAERLKGVDSTLKIQPAKLEDSAVYLCASSLVGGTEAFFGQGTRLTVV.

V usage is TRBV10-2 and J usage is TRBJ2-2; D gene unclear. The CDR3 extends over 11 amino acids. V lost 6 bases and J lost 6, with 5 bases in between. Germline CDR1 WSHSY, CDR2 SAAADI. The CDR3 sequence is CASSSAGELFF. In DNA, the CDR3 is TGCGCCAGCAGCAGCGCCGGGGAGCTGTTTTTT.

This clone was counted once. The chain is built from TRBV23-1 and TRBJ2-7, with 7 bases that match TRBD2. TRBV23-1 is filed as an ORF, its function uncertain. This CDR3 is built from 17 residues. Trimming at V came to 0 bases and at J to 3 bases, leaving 11 bases not matched to a gene. The CDR3 reads CASSQSPPSGENYEQYF. The CDR3 DNA follows: TGCGCCAGCAGTCAATCCCCGCCTAGCGGAGAGAACTACGAGCAGTACTTC.

The chain recombines TRBV25-1 with TRBJ2-5, with 10 bases fitting TRBD2. From germline, CDR1 is MGHDK and CDR2 SYGVNS. This CDR3 has 17 amino acids. The trim removed 0 bases at V and 2 bases at J, leaving 6 bases unmatched. DNA for the CDR3: TGTGCCAGCAGTGAATATGGTCTAGCGGGGGCTCAAGAGACCCAGTACTTC. Translation: CASSEYGLAGAQETQYF.

The V gene is TRBV5-4, the J gene TRBJ2-5; 12 bases map to TRBD2. From germline, CDR1 is SGHNT and CDR2 YYREEE (reference sequence). V lost 9 bases and J lost 5; bases outside the gene matches: 5. The CDR3 is 13 amino acids. CDR3 residues: CAIGLAGTETQYF. CDR3 sequence (DNA): TGTGCCATTGGACTAGCGGGAACCGAGACCCAGTACTTC. Combining the CDR3 with reference TRBV5-4 and TRBJ2-5 gives the whole variable domain ETGVTQSPTHLIKTRGQQVTLRCSSQSGHNTVSWYQQALGQGPQFIFQYYREEENGRGNFPPRFSGLQFPNYSSELNVNALELDDSALYLCAIGLAGTETQYFGPGTRLLVL.

V is TRBV5-1 and J is TRBJ2-7; perhaps TRBD1 as D (5 bases). V dropped 5 bases and J dropped 0 bases, with 12 bases sitting between them. CDR3 length: 14 amino acids. The germline V gene has CDR1 SGHRS and CDR2 YFSETQ. The CDR3 reads CASRKGAHSYEQYF. The DNA of the CDR3 is TGCGCCAGCAGGAAAGGGGCGCACTCCTACGAGCAGTACTTC. The full variable domain, with the rest looked up from reference TRBV5-1 and TRBJ2-7, is KAGVTQTPRYLIKTRGQQVTLSCSPISGHRSVSWYQQTPGQGLQFLFEYFSETQRNKGNFPGRFSGRQFSNSRSEMNVSTLELGDSALYLCASRKGAHSYEQYFGPGTRLTVT.

The chain is built from TRBV27 and TRBJ2-3, with a tentative D call TRBD2 (5 bases). V lost 6 bases and J lost 1, with 14 bases in between. This CDR3 is 15 amino acids long. CDR1 is MNHEY, CDR2 SMNVEV, per germline (reference sequence). The CDR3 coding sequence is TGTGCCAGCAGCTTAGTCGCGCGGGGCACAGATACGCAGTATTTT. Amino acids: CASSLVARGTDTQYF.

This clone was counted only a few times. CDR3 DNA: TGTGCCAGCAGAGACAGGGTTAGCAATCAGCCCCAGCATTTT. This gives the protein CASRDRVSNQPQHF. The chain links TRBV6-5 to TRBJ1-5, with TRBD1 identical over 7 bases. CDR1 is MNHEY and CDR2 is SVGAGI in the germline V gene. This CDR3 has 14 residues. V trimming: 6 bases; J trimming: 0 bases; junction bases outside the gene matches: 2.

The J gene is TRBJ2-5, the V gene TRBV5-1; D is ambiguous. The CDR3 is made up of 14 amino acids. V was shortened by 0 bases and J by 1 base, with 7 bases between the two germline ends. From germline, CDR1 is SGHRS and CDR2 YFSETQ. As DNA, the CDR3 is TGCGCCAGCAGCTTGGAAACAGCCCAAGAGACCCAGTACTTC. Residues: CASSLETAQETQYF.

The rearrangement links TRBV5-4 to TRBJ2-7; possibly TRBD1 or TRBD2 for D (5 bases each). The CDR3 has 15 residues. Looked up from germline, CDR1 is SGHNT and CDR2 is YYREEE (reference sequence). The ends were cut back, 4 bases at V and 0 bases at J, with 14 bases in the middle. Written as DNA, the CDR3 is TGTGCCAGCAGCCCAGCCGGGACCAGCTCCTACGAGCAGTACTTC. As protein: CASSPAGTSSYEQYF.